This is a list of T cell receptor beta chains from one sample in a study of T cells in Graves' hyperthyroidism and ophthalmopathy. MiXCR was run by TCRdb on the multiplex PCR reads, yielding one entry per CDR3 protein. The sample has 370,000 or so distinct CDR3 sequences; around 14% are singletons. The sample was blood. These receptors were taken from a woman under 30 with Graves' hyperthyroidism that later progressed to Graves' ophthalmopathy. Both conserved end residues are part of each CDR3. Each record gives: CDR3 length, clone size, V gene, J gene, D gene, CDR3 DNA, CDR3 protein. A D gene is named only where the DNA matches it firmly. Clone size is given for some rows only: seen once, a few or many times, or a class if the clone is expanded.

len: 14; abundance: few; v_gene: TRBV27; j_gene: TRBJ2-3; d_gene: NA; CDR3nt: TGTGCCAGCAGTTATTACTCCCCCCCAGATACGCAGTATTTT; CDR3aa: CASSYYSPPDTQYF
len: 12; abundance: many; v_gene: TRBV11-2; j_gene: TRBJ2-2; d_gene: NA; CDR3nt: TGTGCCAGCAGCTTAGAATGGGGGGAGCTGTTTTTT; CDR3aa: CASSLEWGELFF
len: 15; abundance: few; v_gene: TRBV27; j_gene: TRBJ1-6; d_gene: NA; CDR3nt: TGTGCCAGCAGTTTATCGGGGGGGGTGGGATCACCCCTCCACTTT; CDR3aa: CASSLSGGVGSPLHF
len: 15; abundance: NA; v_gene: TRBV5-1; j_gene: TRBJ1-3; d_gene: NA; CDR3nt: TGCGCCAGCAGCTTGAGCCTGGGGGTTGGAAACACCATATATTTT; CDR3aa: CASSLSLGVGNTIYF
len: 13; abundance: many; v_gene: TRBV28; j_gene: TRBJ2-1; d_gene: NA; CDR3nt: TGTGCCAGCAGTTTAAGGCGGGCCCCGGAGCAGTTCTTC; CDR3aa: CASSLRRAPEQFF
len: 14; abundance: many; v_gene: TRBV3-1; j_gene: TRBJ2-7; d_gene: NA; CDR3nt: TGTGCCAGCAGCCAAGTAGGCCCAATCTACGAGCAGTACTTC; CDR3aa: CASSQVGPIYEQYF
len: 15; abundance: many; v_gene: TRBV15; j_gene: TRBJ2-7; d_gene: NA; CDR3nt: TGTGCCACCACCCTAGGGGAATCGTCAACCTACGAGCAGTACTTC; CDR3aa: CATTLGESSTYEQYF
len: 14; abundance: few; v_gene: TRBV9; j_gene: TRBJ1-1; d_gene: NA; CDR3nt: TGTGCCAGCAGCGTATTTGGGGACGGCACTGAAGCTTTCTTT; CDR3aa: CASSVFGDGTEAFF
len: 16; abundance: NA; v_gene: TRBV4-1; j_gene: TRBJ2-1; d_gene: TRBD2; CDR3nt: TGCGCCAGCAGCCAAGAGTGGGCGGGAGGCCCTCCCGGCGAGGTCTTC; CDR3aa: CASSQEWAGGPPGEVF
len: 14; abundance: many; v_gene: TRBV12-3/TRBV12-4; j_gene: TRBJ2-4; d_gene: NA; CDR3nt: TGTGCCAGCAGTTCCCCGGGGGCCAAAAACATTCAGTACTTC; CDR3aa: CASSSPGAKNIQYF
len: 16; abundance: many; v_gene: TRBV20-1; j_gene: TRBJ1-2; d_gene: TRBD1; CDR3nt: TGCAGTGCTAGGTCACCCTTATCAGGGGGAAACTATGGCTACACCTTC; CDR3aa: CSARSPLSGGNYGYTF
len: 14; abundance: many; v_gene: TRBV5-1; j_gene: TRBJ2-3; d_gene: TRBD2; CDR3nt: TGCGCCAGCAGCCCCAGGACTAGCTCGTCTACGCAGTATTTT; CDR3aa: CASSPRTSSSTQYF
len: 14; abundance: few; v_gene: TRBV19; j_gene: TRBJ2-3; d_gene: NA; CDR3nt: TGTGCCAGTAGTCAGAGGGGCGGGACAGATACGCAGTATTTT; CDR3aa: CASSQRGGTDTQYF
len: 15; abundance: many; v_gene: TRBV15; j_gene: TRBJ1-2; d_gene: NA; CDR3nt: TGTGCCACCAGCAGACAACGGACAGACTACTATGGCTACACCTTC; CDR3aa: CATSRQRTDYYGYTF
len: 16; abundance: NA; v_gene: TRBV9; j_gene: TRBJ2-1; d_gene: NA; CDR3nt: TGTGCCAGCAGCGTAGCAGGCGGCCTAGGCCACAATGAGCAGTTCTTC; CDR3aa: CASSVAGGLGHNEQFF
len: 14; abundance: few; v_gene: TRBV6-1; j_gene: TRBJ1-2; d_gene: NA; CDR3nt: TGTGCCAGCAGTTGCCGGAGTAGGGGCTATGGCTACACCTTC; CDR3aa: CASSCRSRGYGYTF
len: 14; abundance: few; v_gene: TRBV29-1; j_gene: TRBJ2-7; d_gene: NA; CDR3nt: TGCAGCGTTGAAGTAAACTTCAACTCCTACGAGCAGTACTTC; CDR3aa: CSVEVNFNSYEQYF
len: 18; abundance: many; v_gene: TRBV12-3/TRBV12-4; j_gene: TRBJ2-2; d_gene: NA; CDR3nt: TGTGCCAGCAGCCCTGTCGGCCCGGACGGGGGGCACACCGGGGAGCTGTTTTTT; CDR3aa: CASSPVGPDGGHTGELFF
len: 18; abundance: many; v_gene: TRBV28; j_gene: TRBJ2-1; d_gene: NA; CDR3nt: TGTGCCAGCAGGTTGGGGGCTGGGTTGTGGGAGAATATCCATGAGCAGTTCTTC; CDR3aa: CASRLGAGLWENIHEQFF
len: 15; abundance: many; v_gene: TRBV10-3; j_gene: TRBJ2-3; d_gene: TRBD2; CDR3nt: TGTGCCATCAGGGCGATAGCGGGAGCGACAGATACGCAGTATTTT; CDR3aa: CAIRAIAGATDTQYF
len: 15; abundance: few; v_gene: TRBV7-8; j_gene: TRBJ2-6; d_gene: NA; CDR3nt: TGTGCCAGCAGAAATAGGGGGGGTGGGGCCAACGTCCTGACTTTC; CDR3aa: CASRNRGGGANVLTF
len: 15; abundance: NA; v_gene: TRBV7-6; j_gene: TRBJ2-7; d_gene: TRBD2; CDR3nt: TGTGCCAGCAGCTTAATCGCGGGAGGGCCGGGGGAGCAGTACTTC; CDR3aa: CASSLIAGGPGEQYF
len: 14; abundance: many; v_gene: TRBV20-1; j_gene: TRBJ2-1; d_gene: NA; CDR3nt: TGCAGTGCCCTACGGGGGCGGGAGACCAATGAGCAGTTCTTC; CDR3aa: CSALRGRETNEQFF
len: 15; abundance: few; v_gene: TRBV9; j_gene: TRBJ2-2; d_gene: TRBD1; CDR3nt: TGTGCCAGCAGCGAACCGGGACAGGGGACCGGGGAGCTGTTTTTT; CDR3aa: CASSEPGQGTGELFF
len: 14; abundance: many; v_gene: TRBV7-2; j_gene: TRBJ1-3; d_gene: NA; CDR3nt: TGTGCCAGCAGCAACTCAGGGGTTGGAAACACCATATATTTT; CDR3aa: CASSNSGVGNTIYF
len: 14; abundance: many; v_gene: TRBV20-1; j_gene: TRBJ2-7; d_gene: NA; CDR3nt: TGCAGTGCTATCCCCAGGGACCGACTATACGAGCAGTACTTC; CDR3aa: CSAIPRDRLYEQYF
len: 15; abundance: NA; v_gene: TRBV25-1; j_gene: TRBJ1-5; d_gene: NA; CDR3nt: TGTGCCAGCACTCGCCGAGATGACAGTCCTCCGCCCCAGCATTTT; CDR3aa: CASTRRDDSPPPQHF
len: 16; abundance: few; v_gene: TRBV13; j_gene: TRBJ1-4; d_gene: NA; CDR3nt: TGTGCCAGCAGCTCGAGCTCCAGGGTAGTTAATGAAAAACTGTTTTTT; CDR3aa: CASSSSSRVVNEKLFF
len: 14; abundance: many; v_gene: TRBV20-1; j_gene: TRBJ2-7; d_gene: NA; CDR3nt: TGCAGTGCGAGAGGGGGGGGGCGCGTCCACGAGCAGTACTTC; CDR3aa: CSARGGGRVHEQYF
len: 14; abundance: many; v_gene: TRBV11-3; j_gene: TRBJ2-5; d_gene: TRBD1; CDR3nt: TGTGCCAGCAGTCGTGCCGGGACAGGGCAGACCCAGTACTTC; CDR3aa: CASSRAGTGQTQYF
len: 16; abundance: few; v_gene: TRBV7-9; j_gene: TRBJ2-3; d_gene: TRBD2; CDR3nt: TGTGCCAGCAGCCAAAGAGGACTAGCGGGAGCAGATACGCAGTATTTT; CDR3aa: CASSQRGLAGADTQYF
len: 14; abundance: many; v_gene: TRBV5-6; j_gene: TRBJ2-5; d_gene: NA; CDR3nt: TGTGCCAGCAGCCCCGATTACCCGGTAGAGACCCAGTACTTC; CDR3aa: CASSPDYPVETQYF
len: 12; abundance: many; v_gene: TRBV20-1; j_gene: TRBJ2-7; d_gene: TRBD1; CDR3nt: TGCAGTGCCAATGACAGGGTCCACGAGCAGTACTTC; CDR3aa: CSANDRVHEQYF
len: 19; abundance: many; v_gene: TRBV28; j_gene: TRBJ2-2; d_gene: TRBD1; CDR3nt: TGTGCCAGCAGTTCACTGAACTCAGACAGGGGGAAATGGGCCGGGGAGCTGTTTTTT; CDR3aa: CASSSLNSDRGKWAGELFF
len: 11; abundance: few; v_gene: TRBV27; j_gene: TRBJ1-1; d_gene: NA; CDR3nt: TGTGCCAGCAGTATGGGGACTGAAGCTTTCTTT; CDR3aa: CASSMGTEAFF
len: 18; abundance: many; v_gene: TRBV28; j_gene: TRBJ2-2; d_gene: NA; CDR3nt: TGTGCCAGCAGCCCATTCCGTGCCGGGACAAAGAAAACCGGGGAGCTGTTTTTT; CDR3aa: CASSPFRAGTKKTGELFF
len: 16; abundance: few; v_gene: TRBV6-2/TRBV6-3; j_gene: TRBJ2-2; d_gene: NA; CDR3nt: TGTGCCAGCAGTTTTACCTGGGACCGGGACACCGGGGAGCTGTTTTTT; CDR3aa: CASSFTWDRDTGELFF
len: 15; abundance: many; v_gene: TRBV12-3/TRBV12-4; j_gene: TRBJ1-1; d_gene: NA; CDR3nt: TGTGCCAGCAGCCCCCATCTGGCGCTGAACACTGAAGCTTTCTTT; CDR3aa: CASSPHLALNTEAFF
len: 14; abundance: few; v_gene: TRBV9; j_gene: TRBJ2-7; d_gene: TRBD2; CDR3nt: TGTGCCAGCAGCGCCAGCGGGGCCATCTACGAGCAGTACTTC; CDR3aa: CASSASGAIYEQYF
len: 15; abundance: few; v_gene: TRBV4-1; j_gene: TRBJ2-5; d_gene: TRBD2; CDR3nt: TGCGCCAGCAGCCAAGGCGGCGGGAGGGGGAAGACCCAGTACTTC; CDR3aa: CASSQGGGRGKTQYF
len: 16; abundance: many; v_gene: TRBV11-2; j_gene: TRBJ2-7; d_gene: NA; CDR3nt: TGTGCCAGCAGCTTATTTGACCGGAGCAGCTCCTACGAGCAGTACTTC; CDR3aa: CASSLFDRSSSYEQYF
len: 12; abundance: NA; v_gene: TRBV9; j_gene: TRBJ2-1; d_gene: NA; CDR3nt: TGTGCCAGCAGCGCCTTAACTAGGCAGCAGTTCTTC; CDR3aa: CASSALTRQQFF
len: 16; abundance: many; v_gene: TRBV20-1; j_gene: TRBJ2-7; d_gene: TRBD2; CDR3nt: TGCAGTGCTAGAGATTTTACTGGCGGGAGCTCCTACGAGCAGTACTTC; CDR3aa: CSARDFTGGSSYEQYF
len: 15; abundance: many; v_gene: TRBV10-3; j_gene: TRBJ2-5; d_gene: TRBD1; CDR3nt: TGTGCCATCAGGGACAGGGTTGGGGGACAAGAGACCCAGTACTTC; CDR3aa: CAIRDRVGGQETQYF
len: 15; abundance: NA; v_gene: TRBV6-5; j_gene: TRBJ2-7; d_gene: NA; CDR3nt: TGTGCCAGCAGTTACTCGGAAATCCCAGGGGACGAGCAGTACTTC; CDR3aa: CASSYSEIPGDEQYF
len: 15; abundance: many; v_gene: TRBV7-2; j_gene: TRBJ1-1; d_gene: NA; CDR3nt: TGTGCCAGCAGCTTAGCTATGAACACGAACACTGAAGCTTTCTTT; CDR3aa: CASSLAMNTNTEAFF
len: 15; abundance: many; v_gene: TRBV7-2; j_gene: TRBJ2-1; d_gene: NA; CDR3nt: TGTGCCAGCAGCTTAGCAGGGCAGGAGGGCAATGAGCAGTTCTTC; CDR3aa: CASSLAGQEGNEQFF
len: 16; abundance: many; v_gene: TRBV11-2; j_gene: TRBJ2-7; d_gene: TRBD2; CDR3nt: TGTGCCAGCAGCCCCATCGGGACTAGCGGTACCTACGAGCAGTACTTC; CDR3aa: CASSPIGTSGTYEQYF